Sequencing of this T cell receptor (beta chain) was carried out in a study of cytomegalovirus exposure and HLA in healthy donors (dated by TCRdb to about 2017). About the full investigation: An earlier analysis of approximately 590 of the donors reported 250 to 300 Gb of sequence data and roughly 110 million unique TCR beta sequences from 150 million to 200 million T cells. Every discovery cohort repertoire had been produced on one sequencing platform. The study combined high-throughput TCR immunosequencing, statistical association of individual TCRs with disease status, and machine learning to predict cytomegalovirus infection status. Rather than using new phenotypic data, the later analysis identified candidate immune exposures from TCR beta sequences and from how often those sequences occurred across donors. Besides the first cohort of more than 650 subjects, a separate validation cohort made up of 120 different subjects was used. Donor age, sex, ethnicity and CMV serostatus were compiled together with the repertoire data. HLA typing covered class I and class II loci at four-digit resolution. A later analysis re-examined previously published TCR beta repertoires from around 670 donors and added high-resolution HLA genotyping to investigate patterns of TCR occurrence. The study aimed to test whether signatures of past pathogen exposure could be identified by cataloging public T cell receptors. The number of typed donors differed by locus: about 629-630 for A, B, C, DRB1 and DQB1; 522 for DQA1; approximately 600 for DPA1; and 450 to 480 for DPB1. Roughly five DR-DQ haplotypes were handled as single units for association and clustering, since linkage in the cohort was strong. On average, roughly 200,000 unique TCR beta nucleotide sequences were sequenced per donor among 398 genotyped donors of the cohort, with roughly 18% of those sequences being non-productive. An early release covering roughly 580 HLA-typed donors comprised 300 to 350 gigabases of sequencing data and around 80 million unique TCR sequences. Genome-wide SNP genotypes for about 65% of the 666 donors were used in a later genetic analysis, which treated that subset as a discovery cohort. The study profiled the T cell repertoires of under 850 subjects by immunosequencing and related them to cytomegalovirus serostatus. An earlier analysis of roughly 600 of the donors used high-throughput TCR beta sequencing to judge whether each TCR beta V gene segment behaved as functional or pseudogenic. Of the 398 genotyped donors, over 65% fell in the genetic ancestry cluster associated with self-reported Caucasian donors. Points the paper makes about the study in general: HLA typing was unavailable for some donors at each locus, so association tests used only the typed subset. The classifier was reported to diagnose cytomegalovirus status with high specificity and sensitivity in both the original cohort and the validation cohort. It was suggested by the authors that the approach could potentially be generalized to other disease states and immunological phenotypes. Assigning TCR associations to individual alleles was difficult when HLA alleles, especially DR and DQ, strongly co-occurred. Because the 87-base-pair reads could not distinguish some IMGT-functional V segments, including TRBV6-2 and TRBV6-3, those segments were excluded. For the cohort, immune exposure information was limited to CMV serostatus. The presence/absence analyses assumed that sequencing depth was roughly uniform across donors, and that assumption may not be true. In this cohort, only TCR beta chains were sequenced, and detectable features were limited by the absence of alpha or paired-chain data. In a later genetic analysis, a missense DCLRE1C variant was associated with V-gene and J-gene trimming of TCR beta chains, and the association was replicated in an independent cohort. Compared with the 666-donor mean, donors in an Asian-associated ancestry cluster had fewer N-insertions in productive TCRs, according to a later genetic analysis. The study listed 164 TCR beta chains as associated with cytomegalovirus. Linkage disequilibrium might explain the correlated functional status among segregating V segments, but an unknown experimental factor could not be excluded. A cluster of highly shared sequence variants was judged likely to represent a technical artifact of the sequencing pipeline. A later analysis associated about 17,000 TCR beta sequences with specific HLA alleles at a false discovery rate of 0.05. In a later analysis, TCR association rates were found to vary across HLA loci, with the most associated TCRs seen for DRB1 alleles and the fewest for HLA-C alleles. In an earlier analysis of some 500 of the donors, most TCR beta V segments were observed in productive rearrangements about 87% or about 30% of the time, broadly matching IMGT annotations. In vitro tests confirmed that a few of the cytomegalovirus-associated TCR beta chains recognize cytomegalovirus antigens. In a later analysis, several top co-occurrence clusters were reported to appear linked to parvovirus B19, influenza, CMV and Epstein-Barr virus. Seventeen rarely observed V segments, including chromosome 9 orphons, were excluded from the earlier analysis of a few hundred of the donors because counts were too low. A further reported finding was that TCR beta sequences accurately predicted the HLA-A and HLA-B alleles for most subjects in the first cohort. In a later analysis, most CMV-associated TCR beta chains were found to appear HLA-restricted, with HLA associations seemingly driven largely by CMV exposure. While some public TCRs were present in many individuals, most TCR sequences turned up only very rarely across donors. A later analysis found that HLA-associated TCR beta chains were more clonally expanded and had lower generation probabilities than equally common non-associated chains.

CDR1 and CDR2 (SGHTS, YDEGEE) derive from the germline V gene. There are 12 amino acids in the CDR3, from cysteine to phenylalanine inclusive. Left in the record is the CDR3 DNA by itself, 36 bases read in frame from the first base. Trimming removed 4 bases from V and 4 bases from J, leaving 6 bases between the germline ends. Libraries were made using the immunoSEQ multiplex PCR assay. For the multiplex PCR, a mixture combining 60 forward primers for TCR Vbeta segments and 13 reverse primers for TCR Jbeta segments was used. Amplification of the CDR3 region of rearranged TCR beta genes was performed with a multiplex PCR assay on genomic DNA. The amplified TCR beta libraries were sequenced on the Illumina HiSeq System as 87-base-pair reads. The original methods were these. Across the 670 or so repertoires, a later analysis counted 80 million or so unique TCR beta chains, 8.5 million to 12 million of which were shared by at least two donors. A nearest-neighbor algorithm error-corrected the raw reads and collapsed the reads into unique sequences, merging closely related sequences to remove PCR and sequencing errors. Alignment of CDR3 sequences to IMGT reference sequences was used to assign V, D and J gene segments. For a sequence to be retained, a match of at least six nucleotides to both a V gene segment and a J gene segment was required. Rearrangements were called productive when the CDR3 lacked stop codons and stayed in frame with V and J; all others were non-productive. CDR3 was defined by IMGT convention, running from the second conserved V-encoded cysteine to the conserved J-encoded phenylalanine. Sequences without an unambiguous match to a single V gene segment were excluded from the earlier analysis of a few hundred of the donors. In an earlier analysis of 587 of the donors, V segments were called functional above 56.7% productive rearrangements and were called segregating when the between-donor standard deviation exceeded 5%. A statistical classification framework was built to diagnose cytomegalovirus status from the catalog of TCR beta chain sequences. V and J gene assignment, in a later analysis, came from comparing TCR nucleotide sequences with IMGT/GENE-DB human TR gene sequences. The TCRdist pipeline was used in a later analysis to assign CDR3 sequences and most-parsimonious VDJ recombination scenarios. In a later analysis, each TCR beta chain was defined by its CDR3 amino acid sequence together with its V-gene family, and reads lacking a unique V-gene family were excluded. In a later analysis, 450 to 600 highly shared, low-generation-probability nucleotide sequences were removed to address suspected cross-contamination and a sequencing artifact. For each public chain, a later analysis derived a clonal expansion index from normalized ranks of inferred template counts within each repertoire. In a later analysis, generation probabilities were computed with a VDJ recombination model fitted to out-of-frame rearrangements, and the resulting probabilities were checked against IGoR. In a later analysis, TCR-TCR, TCR-HLA and TCR-CMV co-occurrence was scored with hypergeometric tests, and a repertoire-size bias correction was applied to TCR pairs. To estimate false discovery rates, a later analysis permuted the HLA or CMV assignments 20 times. A later analysis grouped co-occurring TCRs with DBSCAN, adding TCRdist sequence similarity when clustering within HLA-allele-positive subsets. For co-occurrence clustering, repertoires with fewer than 30,000 or more than 120,000 public chains were excluded, along with five repertoires with anomalous nucleotide sharing. The source is immuneACCESS, and TCRdb retained only in-frame sequences with V and J called. Part of the clones is not carried over; for the studies checked, unresolved V genes explain less than half of this, and the remainder is unexplained. That table furnishes V, J and clone size, whereas the DNA furnished D and trimming. In this sample the table shows approximately 170,000 clones, 85% of which occur a single time. The ten largest clonotypes hold 1% of the sample.

Concerning this clone: The antigen this receptor binds is unknown. Base qualities are not at hand, and no much larger clone is one base apart.

The cohort was made up of under 800 healthy bone marrow donors. Cohort members were all nominally healthy when sampled, although unrecorded immune exposures were likely present. The donor was CMV seronegative and belonged to the group of 352 seronegative cohort members. A peripheral blood sample was provided by each donor, and peripheral blood mononuclear cells were used for TCR beta sequencing. The Qiagen DNeasy Blood Extraction Kit was used to extract genomic DNA from the blood cell samples. The sequenced sample was PBMCs. The chain employs TRBV5-8 and TRBJ2-1, with no confident D gene call. The sequence derives from a boy between 2 and 10 years old in good health and CMV-seronegative. The CDR3: CASSPSYNEQFF. The bases read TGTGCCAGCAGCCCGAGTTACAATGAGCAGTTCTTC.